This T cell receptor beta chain was documented in a study of T cell repertoires in cytomegalovirus infection. About the research overall: Evidence of both CMV infection and a matching HLA type came from public TCR beta signatures.

Germline CDR1 MNHEY, CDR2 SMNVEV (reference sequence). The CDR3 consists of 16 residues. After removal of 4 bases from V and 0 bases from J, the junction contained 6 bases not matched to a gene. TCRdb reanalysed the reads using MiXCR and keeps one entry per CDR3 protein. The sample includes some 920,000 distinct CDR3 sequences, approximately 31% of them seen just once. This clonotype was seen only a few times. Its antigen is unknown. The starting material was cultured CD8+ T cells from PBMCs, obtained from culture after CMV antigen stimulation. The clonotype originates from a human donor in good health (CMV status not recorded). Some clones in this sample may be carry-over from other donors' samples. The chain uses TRBV27 and TRBJ2-3; 8 nucleotides align to TRBD1. CDR3 sequence: CASSWGTGPSTDTQYF. CDR3 DNA: TGTGCCAGCAGTTGGGGGACAGGCCCGAGCACAGATACGCAGTATTTT.